One sample yielded the 22 T cell receptor beta chains listed below, sequenced in a study of T cell repertoires in cytomegalovirus infection. No antigen is known for these receptors. MiXCR, applied by TCRdb to the reads, yields one record per CDR3 protein. The sample has about 270,000 distinct CDR3 sequences, approximately 22% seen once; the top ten hold approximately 19%. The material was cultured PBMCs, obtained from culture after CMV antigen stimulation. The receptors stem from a human donor in good health (CMV status not recorded). Some clones in this sample may be carry-over from other donors' samples.

This clonotype was observed a handful of times. This sequence joins TRBV27 and TRBJ2-7; 7 nucleotides align to TRBD2. This CDR3 contains 15 residues. V lost 2 bases and J lost 2; bases outside the gene matches: 6. The germline gives CDR1 MNHEY, CDR2 SMNVEV (reference sequence). The CDR3 sequence: CASSLAGEFTYEQYV. The DNA for the CDR3 is TGTGCCAGCAGTTTAGCGGGAGAGTTCACCTACGAGCAGTACGTC.

This clonotype occurred a few times. The chain uses TRBV25-1 and TRBJ1-2; D is ambiguous. The CDR3 runs to 13 residues. CDR1 and CDR2 (germline): MGHDK, SYGVNS. Trimming removed 4 bases at V and 7 bases at J, with 13 bases between. The CDR3 coding sequence is TGTGCCAGCAGTGGAGGGAACGCCTTTGGCTACACCTTC. It codes for CASSGGNAFGYTF.

In its sample, this clonotype was seen many times. The chain combines TRBV7-8 with TRBJ2-1, with D possibly matching TRBD1 (5 bases). CDR3 size: 14 residues. CDR1 SGHVS and CDR2 FQNEAQ come from the germline V gene. V was shortened by 2 bases and J by 5 bases, with 10 bases between the two germline ends. The CDR3 loop is CASSLSQGNNEQFF. The CDR3 DNA reads TGTGCCAGCAGCTTATCTCAGGGAAACAATGAGCAGTTCTTC.

The genes are TRBV10-2 and TRBJ2-5; D gene uncertain. The V end was cut by 4 bases, the J end by 1 base, with 10 bases between. Germline assignment: CDR1 WSHSY and CDR2 SAAADI. CDR3 length equals 14 residues. CDR3 DNA: TGCGCCAGCAGTGTCGGCGTAAGCCAAGAGACCCAGTACTTC. Its protein is CASSVGVSQETQYF.

This clonotype was seen a handful of times. The chain couples TRBV6-1 to TRBJ1-1, with D maybe TRBD1 (5 bases). The CDR3 loop spans 14 amino acids. Trimming pared 7 bases from V and 3 bases from J, leaving 15 bases between. CDR1 and CDR2 (germline): MNHNS, SASEGT. CDR3 sequence reads: CASTAPGLYTEAFF. For the CDR3, the DNA is TGTGCCAGCACCGCGCCAGGGTTGTACACTGAAGCTTTCTTT.

This clonotype has just a few counts. The chain is built from TRBV20-1 and TRBJ1-5; D unclear. Germline lookup yields CDR1 DFQATT and CDR2 SNEGSKA (reference sequence). The length of the CDR3 is 15 residues. The germline V and J ends were trimmed by 5 bases and 2 bases, with 16 bases remaining between them. The CDR3 is CSAQAGGPGNQPQHF. CDR3 in DNA: TGCAGTGCTCAAGCGGGAGGTCCGGGCAATCAGCCCCAGCATTTT.

This clonotype was seen repeatedly, ten times or more. This rearrangement joins TRBV7-2 to TRBJ2-5, with 11 bases lining up with TRBD2. Germline loops: CDR1 SGHTA, CDR2 FQGNSA. The CDR3 sequence is 15 residues long. Trimming removed 5 bases from V and 7 bases from J; junction bases left unmatched: 9. CDR3 in amino acids: CASSPRPGLAGTQYF. Written as DNA, the CDR3 is TGTGCCAGCAGCCCACGCCCCGGACTAGCGGGGACCCAGTACTTC.

The chain links TRBV6-5 to TRBJ2-7, with TRBD2 as a possible D gene (6 bases). From germline, CDR1 is MNHEY and CDR2 SVGAGI. CDR3 length: 14 amino acids. V lost 6 bases to trimming and J lost 1 base, with 13 bases between them. The chain's CDR3 is CASRAGTGSYEQYV. The DNA of the CDR3 is TGTGCCAGCAGGGCGGGGACGGGGTCCTACGAGCAGTACGTC.

This clonotype was recorded a few times. The V call is TRBV6-5, the J call TRBJ1-1; no firm D call. V lost 2 bases, J lost 0 bases, and 4 bases lay in between. This CDR3 comprises 13 residues. From germline, CDR1 is MNHEY and CDR2 SVGAGI. The CDR3 region has the DNA TGTGCCAGCAGTTACGCCGTGAACACTGAAGCTTTCTTT. Amino acids: CASSYAVNTEAFF.

The V call is TRBV28, the J call TRBJ1-5; D is unclear. The CDR3 length is 12 residues. The V end was cut by 8 bases, the J end by 7 bases, with 12 bases between. CDR1 and CDR2 (germline): MDHEN, SYDVKM. The CDR3 spells CASAAPPQPQHF. The CDR3 region has the DNA TGTGCCAGCGCGGCTCCCCCCCAGCCCCAGCATTTT.

There are many counts of this clonotype. The CDR3 loop is CASSLVTGGNYEQYF. The CDR3 region has the DNA TGTGCCAGCAGCTTAGTTACGGGAGGAAACTACGAGCAGTACTTC. The chain employs TRBV7-2 and TRBJ2-7; TRBD2 matches 7 bases. CDR1 is SGHTA and CDR2 is FQGNSA in the germline V gene. The CDR3 length is 15 residues. J gave up 3 bases and V 1 base, and 6 bases lay outside the gene matches.

By share of the sample, this clonotype is medium-sized (0.01 to 0.1%). The chain links TRBV19 to TRBJ2-2; D ambiguous. From germline, CDR1 is LNHDA and CDR2 SQIVND (reference sequence). Trimming removed 5 bases from V and 7 bases from J, with 11 bases in between. The CDR3 is 13 residues long. For the CDR3, the DNA is TGTGCCAGTAGTCCCCACTGGGGCGGGGAGCTGTTTTTT. Amino acids: CASSPHWGGELFF.

The V call is TRBV7-2, the J call TRBJ1-1, with 7 bases identical to TRBD1. J lost 4 bases, V lost 2 bases, and 7 bases had no gene match. The CDR3 loop spans 15 amino acids. Per germline, CDR1 SGHTA and CDR2 FQGNSA. DNA for the CDR3: TGTGCCAGCAGCTTACAGGGGGGTCGTATCACTGAAGCTTTCTTT. Amino acids: CASSLQGGRITEAFF.

The chain carries TRBV30 and TRBJ1-4; no reliable D call. Trimming shortened V by 5 bases and J by 5 bases, and 15 bases separated the two germline ends. The V gene's germline CDR1 is GTSNPN and CDR2 SVGIG (reference sequence). The CDR3 totals 14 residues. CDR3 coding DNA: TGTGCCTGGGGGGTTAACAGTGGGAATGAAAAACTGTTTTTT. Encoded protein: CAWGVNSGNEKLFF. Combining the CDR3 with reference TRBV30 and TRBJ1-4 gives the whole variable domain SQTIHQWPATLVQPVGSPLSLECTVEGTSNPNLYWYRQAAGRGLQLLFYSVGIGQISSEVPQNLSASRPQDRQFILSSKKLLLSDSGFYLCAWGVNSGNEKLFFGSGTQLSVL.

A few counts support this clonotype. CDR3 residues: CASSLGQTEAFF. The CDR3, as DNA: TGTGCCAGCAGTCTGGGACAGACTGAAGCTTTCTTT. The gene calls are TRBV12-3 or TRBV12-4 and TRBJ1-1, with 7 bases fitting TRBD1. The CDR3 totals 12 residues. V trimming: 5 bases; J trimming: 5 bases; junction bases outside the gene matches: 2.

This clonotype occurred a few times. The chain has TRBV3-1 and TRBJ1-3; TRBD1 agrees at 8 bases. Germline V gives CDR1 LGHDT, CDR2 YNNKEL (reference sequence). With V trimmed by 5 bases and J by 0 bases, 9 bases remained unmatched. The CDR3 sequence is 17 residues long. CDR3 sequence (DNA): TGTGCCAGCAGCTCTCCGACAGGGGTAAGCTCTGGAAACACCATATATTTT. Translating it yields CASSSPTGVSSGNTIYF.

This chain uses TRBV11-2 with TRBJ2-2, with TRBD2 matching over 10 bases. Germline V gene lookup returns CDR1 SGHAT and CDR2 FQNNGV. J lost 8 bases, V lost 2 bases, and 5 bases had no gene match. The CDR3 totals 15 residues. CDR3 sequence reads: CASSLTTSGLGELFF. DNA for the CDR3: TGTGCCAGCAGCTTAACGACTAGCGGGCTAGGGGAGCTGTTTTTT. Full variable domain (remainder filled in from reference TRBV11-2 and TRBJ2-2): EAGVAQSPRYKIIEKRQSVAFWCNPISGHATLYWYQQILGQGPKLLIQFQNNGVVDDSQLPKDRFSAERLKGVDSTLKIQPAKLEDSAVYLCASSLTTSGLGELFFGEGSRLTVL.

The chain combines TRBV20-1 with TRBJ2-3; 8 positions match TRBD2. Per the germline V gene, CDR1 is DFQATT and CDR2 is SNEGSKA (reference sequence). After removal of 5 bases from V and 2 bases from J, the junction contained 12 bases not matched to a gene. The CDR3 has 16 amino acids. The CDR3 DNA follows: TGCAGTGCTCGAACCGGACTAGCAGACTTCACAGATACGCAGTATTTT. It specifies CSARTGLADFTDTQYF.

This clonotype was counted many times. The chain couples TRBV3-1 to TRBJ2-1, with TRBD2 identical over 11 bases. Losses at the gene ends were 2 bases for V and 5 bases for J; bases not matched to a gene: 2. CDR3 size: 15 residues. Per the germline V gene, CDR1 is LGHDT and CDR2 is YNNKEL (reference sequence). The CDR3 reads CASSQIAGGNNEQFF. Here the CDR3 DNA reads TGTGCCAGCAGCCAAATAGCGGGAGGGAACAATGAGCAGTTCTTC.

This chain connects TRBV6-5 to TRBJ1-4; the D is unclear. V shed 6 bases and J shed 3 bases, with 11 bases lying between them. Germline V gene sequence: CDR1 MNHEY, CDR2 SVGAGI. This CDR3 has 14 amino acids. CDR3: CASSLWKSNEKLFF. The CDR3 bases are TGTGCCAGCAGCCTTTGGAAGTCTAATGAAAAACTGTTTTTT.

There are many counts of this clonotype. The rearrangement uses TRBV7-2 and TRBJ2-3, with 8 nucleotides matching TRBD2. This CDR3 spans 19 amino acids. V trimming: 4 bases; J trimming: 4 bases; junction bases outside the gene matches: 19. Germline V lookup: CDR1 SGHTA, CDR2 FQGNSA. The CDR3 DNA is TGTGCCAGCAGCTCGCTCGGCAGCGGGAGAGGGTTGTTGGCAGATACGCAGTATTTT. Its protein is CASSSLGSGRGLLADTQYF.

Only a few counts were recorded for this clonotype. This chain uses TRBV28 with TRBJ2-7; D perhaps matches TRBD1 (6 bases). CDR3 length: 15 amino acids. Between the trimmed V and J ends, which lost 7 bases and 0 bases, there was a span of 16 bases. Germline V gene data show CDR1 as MDHEN and CDR2 as SYDVKM. The CDR3 loop is CASNLGGLSSYEQYF. In DNA, the CDR3 is TGTGCCAGCAACCTAGGGGGTCTAAGCTCCTACGAGCAGTACTTC. Full variable domain (remainder filled in from reference TRBV28 and TRBJ2-7): DVKVTQSSRYLVKRTGEKVFLECVQDMDHENMFWYRQDPGLGLRLIYFSYDVKMKEKGDIPEGYSVSREKKERFSLILESASTNQTSMYLCASNLGGLSSYEQYFGPGTRLTVT.